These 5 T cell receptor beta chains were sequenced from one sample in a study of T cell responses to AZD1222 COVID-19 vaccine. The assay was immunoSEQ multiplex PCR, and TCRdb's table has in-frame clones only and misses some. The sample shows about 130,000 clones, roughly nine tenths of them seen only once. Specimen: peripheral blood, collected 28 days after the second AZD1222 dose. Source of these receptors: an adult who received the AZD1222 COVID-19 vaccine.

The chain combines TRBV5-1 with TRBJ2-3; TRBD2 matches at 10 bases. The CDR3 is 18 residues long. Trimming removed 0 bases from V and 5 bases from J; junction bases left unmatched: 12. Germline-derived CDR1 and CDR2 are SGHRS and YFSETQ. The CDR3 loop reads CASSLAIITSGGVDTQYF. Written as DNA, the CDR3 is TGCGCCAGCAGCTTGGCCATCATCACGAGCGGGGGGGTAGATACGCAGTATTTT. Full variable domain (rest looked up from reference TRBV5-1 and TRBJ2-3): KAGVTQTPRYLIKTRGQQVTLSCSPISGHRSVSWYQQTPGQGLQFLFEYFSETQRNKGNFPGRFSGRQFSNSRSEMNVSTLELGDSALYLCASSLAIITSGGVDTQYFGPGTRLTVL.

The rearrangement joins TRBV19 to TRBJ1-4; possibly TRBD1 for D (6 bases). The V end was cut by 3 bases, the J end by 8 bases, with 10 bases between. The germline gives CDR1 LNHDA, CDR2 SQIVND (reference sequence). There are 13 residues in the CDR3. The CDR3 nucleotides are TGTGCCAGTAGTATGAGGACAGAAGAAAAACTGTTTTTT. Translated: CASSMRTEEKLFF.

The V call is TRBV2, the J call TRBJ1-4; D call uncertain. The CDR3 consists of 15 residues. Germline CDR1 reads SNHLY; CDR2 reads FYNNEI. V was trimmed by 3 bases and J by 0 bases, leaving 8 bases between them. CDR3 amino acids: CASSDPGATNEKLFF. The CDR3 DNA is TGTGCCAGCAGTGACCCGGGAGCAACTAATGAAAAACTGTTTTTT.

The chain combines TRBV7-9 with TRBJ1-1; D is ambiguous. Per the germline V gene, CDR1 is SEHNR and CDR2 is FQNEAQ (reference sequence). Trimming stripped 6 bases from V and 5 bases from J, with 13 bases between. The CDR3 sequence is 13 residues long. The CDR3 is CASSPLEGTEAFF. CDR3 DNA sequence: TGTGCCAGCAGTCCCCTGGAGGGAACTGAAGCTTTCTTT.

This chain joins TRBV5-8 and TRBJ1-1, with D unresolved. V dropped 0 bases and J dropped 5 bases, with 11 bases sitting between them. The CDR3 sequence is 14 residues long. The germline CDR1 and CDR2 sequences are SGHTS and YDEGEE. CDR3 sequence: CASSLARVWTEAFF. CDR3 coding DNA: TGTGCCAGCAGCTTGGCGCGGGTATGGACTGAAGCTTTCTTT.